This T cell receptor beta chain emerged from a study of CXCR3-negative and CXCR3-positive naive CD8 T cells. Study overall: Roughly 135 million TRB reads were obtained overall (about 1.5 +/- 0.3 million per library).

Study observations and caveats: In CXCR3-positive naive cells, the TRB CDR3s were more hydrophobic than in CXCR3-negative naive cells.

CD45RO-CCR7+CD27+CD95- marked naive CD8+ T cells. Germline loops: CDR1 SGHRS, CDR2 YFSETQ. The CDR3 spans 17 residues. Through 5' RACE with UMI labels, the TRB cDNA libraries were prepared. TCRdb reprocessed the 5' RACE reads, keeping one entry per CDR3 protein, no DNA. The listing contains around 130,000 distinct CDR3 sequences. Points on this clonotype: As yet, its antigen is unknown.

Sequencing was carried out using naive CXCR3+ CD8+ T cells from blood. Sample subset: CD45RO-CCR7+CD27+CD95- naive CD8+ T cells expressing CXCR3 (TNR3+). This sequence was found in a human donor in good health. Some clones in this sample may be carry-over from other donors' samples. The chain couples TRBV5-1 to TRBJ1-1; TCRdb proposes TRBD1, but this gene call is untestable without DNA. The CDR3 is CASSYNRDGIMNTEAFF.